This is a list of T cell receptor beta chains from one sample in a study of shared clonotypes between healthy human individuals. Clones were sequenced by immunoSEQ multiplex PCR, and TCRdb holds only the in-frame ones, with some missing. The table lists over 1.4 million clones, roughly 96% of them singletons. The sample consisted of naive CD4+ T cells sorted from blood. These receptors all stem from a young man in good health. The CDR3 runs from the conserved cysteine through the conserved F or W. The D gene is left open where the match is weak. A row's size may be missing; if present it is once, few, many or a size class.

clone_size d_call j_call v_call cdr3_nt cdr3_aa
NA NA TRBJ2-1 TRBV10-1 TGCGCCAGCAGTGATTCCGCGGGGAATGAGCAGTTCTTC CASSDSAGNEQFF
once TRBD2 TRBJ2-1 TRBV5-1 TGCGCCAGCAGCGGCGGGACTAGCGGGAGTAGAAGATACAATGAGCAGTTCTTC CASSGGTSGSRRYNEQFF
NA TRBD2 TRBJ2-5 TRBV5-1 TGCGCCAGCAGCTTACAAGGACTAGCGGGCCAAGAGACCCAGTACTTC CASSLQGLAGQETQYF
NA NA TRBJ1-5 TRBV6-8 TGTGCCAGCAGTTGCCCGAACGGGGGGGGACCCAATCAGCCCCAGCATTTT CASSCPNGGGPNQPQHF
NA TRBD2 TRBJ2-7 TRBV2 TGTGCCAGCAGGGCCGAGCGGGGGACCTACGAGCAGTACTTC CASRAERGTYEQYF
NA TRBD1 TRBJ1-1 TRBV5-5 TGTGCCAGCAGCTTGGTCGACAGGGGGTACACTGAAGCTTTCTTT CASSLVDRGYTEAFF
NA NA TRBJ2-3 TRBV7-3 TGTGCCAGCAGCTTATTAGTCCGGGGCTACACAGATACGCAGTATTTT CASSLLVRGYTDTQYF
NA TRBD1 TRBJ2-7 TRBV4-3 TGCGCCAGCAGCCAGATGGACAGGCATTCCTACGAGCAGTACTTC CASSQMDRHSYEQYF
NA NA TRBJ2-2 TRBV7-2 TGTGCCAGCAGCTTACAAGCGATTAACACCGGGGAGCTGTTTTTT CASSLQAINTGELFF
NA TRBD2 TRBJ2-1 TRBV27 TGTGCCAGCAGTTCCCGACTAGCGGGAAACTCCTACAATGAGCAGTTCTTC CASSSRLAGNSYNEQFF
NA NA TRBJ1-1 TRBV7-9 TGTGCCAGCAGCAGGGACACCCGGCCGGCTTTCTTT CASSRDTRPAFF
NA TRBD1 TRBJ1-5 TRBV5-6 TGTGCCAGCAGCTACAGGGGGGGCAATCAGCCCCAGCATTTT CASSYRGGNQPQHF
NA NA TRBJ2-6 TRBV30 TGTGCCTGGAGCGAGTCCTACTCTGGGGCCAACGTCCTGACTTTC CAWSESYSGANVLTF
NA TRBD1 TRBJ1-5 TRBV5-1 TGCGCCAGCAGCACCGACAGGGGGCGACCCCAGCATTTT CASSTDRGRPQHF
once NA TRBJ2-7 TRBV12-5 TGTGCTAGTGGTTTGGCCTCCGGGACTTCCAGCTACGAGCAGTACTTC CASGLASGTSSYEQYF
few NA TRBJ2-7 TRBV28 TGTGCCAGTGTCCAAGGTGCGGACTACGAGCAGTACTTC CASVQGADYEQYF
once NA TRBJ2-7 TRBV5-4 TGTGCCAGCAGCTTACAGGGGAGGTACGAGCAGTACTTC CASSLQGRYEQYF
NA NA TRBJ1-2 TRBV19 TGTGCCAGTACCGCCCCCCGGGGAGGATATGGCTACACCTTC CASTAPRGGYGYTF
NA TRBD2 TRBJ2-2 TRBV2 TGTGCCAGCAGAAATAGCGGGAGCACCGGGGAGCTGTTTTTT CASRNSGSTGELFF
NA TRBD2 TRBJ2-1 TRBV2 TGTGCCAGCAGCTCAACTAGCGGGAGGGCGAATTACAATGAGCAGTTCTTC CASSSTSGRANYNEQFF
NA NA TRBJ1-2 TRBV28 TGTGCCAGCAGTTTGGCCGACAGGCCTGCCGCCTTC CASSLADRPAAF
NA NA TRBJ1-4 TRBV28 TGTGCCAGCAGCAACTTAATTGACAGAGTTGAAAAACTGTTTTTT CASSNLIDRVEKLFF
NA NA TRBJ2-7 TRBV5-4 TGTGCCAGCAGCTTGGAGTCGACAGGAGCCCGGGGCTACGAGCAGTACTTC CASSLESTGARGYEQYF
few NA TRBJ2-7 TRBV20-1 TGCAGTGCTGCTAGCTCCGGGCAGTACTTC CSAASSGQYF
NA NA TRBJ2-5 TRBV19 TGTGCCAGTAGTTGGGCAGAAGGGGAGACCCAGTACTTC CASSWAEGETQYF
NA TRBD2 TRBJ2-2 TRBV9 TGTGCCAGCAGCGTAGGGCGGGAGCGGACCGGGGAGCTGTTTTTT CASSVGRERTGELFF
NA TRBD1 TRBJ1-5 TRBV7-9 TGTGCCAGCAGCGCAGGGGGCCCACTAGGGGGGCAGCCCCAGCATTTT CASSAGGPLGGQPQHF
NA TRBD1 TRBJ2-4 TRBV5-5 TGTGCCAGCAGCCTACCCTCCGGGACAGTGCTGAACATTCAGTACTTC CASSLPSGTVLNIQYF
NA TRBD2 TRBJ2-2 TRBV11-2 TGTGCCAGCAGGCGGCCGGGGACTAGAAGGGACACCGGGGAGCTGTTTTTT CASRRPGTRRDTGELFF
NA TRBD2 TRBJ2-1 TRBV7-3 TGTGCCAGCAGCTGGAGACTAGCGGGGGACAATGAGCAGTTCTTC CASSWRLAGDNEQFF
once TRBD2 TRBJ2-1 TRBV29-1 TGCAGCGCAACTAGCGTGAACCCCTACAATGAGCAGTTCTTC CSATSVNPYNEQFF
NA NA TRBJ2-7 TRBV28 TGTGCCAGCAGTTTTGGGGCGGGATCGTACGAGCAGTACTTC CASSFGAGSYEQYF
NA NA TRBJ1-2 TRBV6-5 TGTGCCAGCAGTTCGGGCCGAGCTAACTATGGCTACACCTTC CASSSGRANYGYTF
NA NA TRBJ1-2 TRBV30 TGTGCCTGGATCCCCTGGGAAAGTGGACTCCTCGTTCCTCTTAGACACTATGGCTACACCTTC CAWIPWESGLLVPLRHYGYTF
NA TRBD2 TRBJ2-1 TRBV5-1 TGCGCCAGCAGCTTAGGTAGCGGGAGGGGCAATGAGCAGTTCTTC CASSLGSGRGNEQFF
once TRBD2 TRBJ2-4 TRBV7-2 TGTGCCAGCAGCTCCTATTTTCGGGAGGGCAACATTCAGTACTTC CASSSYFREGNIQYF
NA NA TRBJ1-3 TRBV28 TGTGCCAGCACTCTCCGGGTATCTGGAAACACCATATATTTT CASTLRVSGNTIYF
NA NA TRBJ1-3 TRBV5-1 TGCGCCAGCAGCTTGGTGTCACCGCGCAGCTCTGGAAACACCATATATTTT CASSLVSPRSSGNTIYF
NA NA TRBJ2-1 TRBV5-1 TGCGCCAGCAGCTCCGGGACCCTGGAGAGGTCCTACAATGAGCAGTTCTTC CASSSGTLERSYNEQFF
NA NA TRBJ1-3 TRBV7-2 TGTGCCAGCAGCGGACCGTTCTCTGGAAACACCATATATTTT CASSGPFSGNTIYF
NA NA TRBJ2-7 TRBV7-9 TGTGCCAGCAGCTCGCAAGGGGGTACCGAGCAGTACTTC CASSSQGGTEQYF
NA TRBD2 TRBJ2-1 TRBV10-3 TGTGCCATCAGTAGCGGGAGGGCCCTCGATGAGCAGTTCTTC CAISSGRALDEQFF
NA NA TRBJ1-3 TRBV5-5 TGTGCCAGCAATTCTCAGGTGCGGGCGTCTGGAAACACCATATATTTT CASNSQVRASGNTIYF
NA NA TRBJ2-7 TRBV10-3 TGTGCCATCAGCCAGGTTGGAAACCCCTACGAGCAGTACTTC CAISQVGNPYEQYF
NA TRBD2 TRBJ2-5 TRBV28 TGTGCCAGCAAGTTTCCGGGGGGAGGGGAAGGCCAGTACTTC CASKFPGGGEGQYF
NA NA TRBJ1-1 TRBV20-1 TGCAGTGCTAGACACGCGGGGGCTTTCTTT CSARHAGAFF
NA NA TRBJ1-4 TRBV18 TGTGCCAGCTCACCGCTACCCAAGGGAACTAATGAAAAACTGTTTTTT CASSPLPKGTNEKLFF
once NA TRBJ2-7 TRBV9 TGTGCCAGCAGCGTAGGTCTGAACGCAGGGGGGATCAACGAGCAGTACTTC CASSVGLNAGGINEQYF
NA TRBD1 TRBJ1-1 TRBV5-4 TGTGCCAGCAGCCCTGGACAGGGGATGAACACTGAAGCTTTCTTT CASSPGQGMNTEAFF
NA NA TRBJ1-4 TRBV19 TGTGCCAGTAGTATCGGACCGGCAGAGGGAAATGAAAAACTGTTTTTT CASSIGPAEGNEKLFF
NA NA TRBJ2-3 TRBV19 TGTGCCAGTAGGGACAGTTCATCCACAGATACGCAGTATTTT CASRDSSSTDTQYF
NA NA TRBJ2-2 TRBV2 TGTGCCAGCAGACTCAACACCGGGGAGCTGTTTTTT CASRLNTGELFF
NA NA TRBJ2-2 TRBV28 TGTGCCAGCAGTCTCTACAGGGCGACCCAAGAGCTGTTTTTT CASSLYRATQELFF
NA TRBD1 TRBJ2-7 TRBV9 TGTGCCAGCAGCCAAGGACAGGGGGCATACGAGCAGTACTTC CASSQGQGAYEQYF
NA TRBD1 TRBJ2-1 TRBV2 TGTGCCAGCAAACAGGGGGTCTACAATGAGCAGTTCTTC CASKQGVYNEQFF
NA NA TRBJ2-2 TRBV7-3 TGTGCCAGCAGCCCAGGGACACCGAACACCGGGGAGCTGTTTTTT CASSPGTPNTGELFF
NA NA TRBJ2-5 TRBV7-2 TGTGCCAGCAGCTTTTTTACTAGTACCCAGTACTTC CASSFFTSTQYF
NA NA TRBJ2-1 TRBV6-6 TGTGCCAGCAGTTACTCGACCGTAAATGAGCAATTCTTC CASSYSTVNEQFF